Listed below are T cell receptor beta chains from one sample, sequenced in a study of T cells in Graves' hyperthyroidism and ophthalmopathy. TCRdb reprocessed the multiplex PCR reads with MiXCR, giving one entry per CDR3 protein. The sample yields around 520,000 distinct CDR3 sequences, around an eighth seen once. The sequenced material came from blood. The receptor set was obtained from a woman aged 18-29 years with Graves' hyperthyroidism. CDR3s include the opening cysteine and the closing phenylalanine or tryptophan. The D gene is left open where the match is weak. Clone size appears in some rows only: once, few, many, or a class for an expanded clone.

>NA|NA|TRBV25-1|TRBJ2-4
CASSDRTKNIQYF
TGTGCCAGCAGTGACAGGACCAAAAACATTCAGTACTTC
>few|NA|TRBV5-1|TRBJ1-4
CASSTRTEPNEKLFF
TGCGCCAGCAGCACCCGGACGGAACCTAATGAAAAACTGTTTTTT
>many|NA|TRBV18|TRBJ2-5
CASSPPYQETQYF
TGTGCCAGCTCCCCACCCTACCAAGAGACCCAGTACTTC
>many|NA|TRBV30|TRBJ2-2
CAWSVMGAGELFF
TGTGCCTGGAGTGTTATGGGCGCCGGGGAGCTGTTTTTT
>many|NA|TRBV5-1|TRBJ1-1
CASSDQGETEAFF
TGCGCCAGCAGTGATCAGGGAGAGACTGAAGCTTTCTTT
>many|TRBD2|TRBV9|TRBJ2-5
CASSVGAASGSQETQYF
TGTGCCAGCAGCGTAGGGGCGGCTAGCGGGAGCCAAGAGACCCAGTACTTC
>NA|TRBD1|TRBV19|TRBJ1-1
CASTPQGLVTEAFF
TGTGCCAGTACCCCACAGGGGTTGGTGACTGAAGCTTTCTTT
>NA|NA|TRBV9|TRBJ2-1
CASSVEIRGEQFF
TGTGCCAGCAGCGTAGAGATTAGAGGAGAGCAGTTCTTC
>few|TRBD2|TRBV7-7|TRBJ2-3
CASSLGPQTSGRAPDTQYF
TGTGCTAGCAGCTTAGGGCCTCAGACTAGCGGGAGGGCCCCAGATACGCAGTATTTT
>many|NA|TRBV3-1|TRBJ2-4
CASSQDPGTLTGIQYF
TGTGCCAGCAGCCAAGATCCGGGGACCCTGACGGGCATTCAGTACTTC
>many|TRBD2|TRBV19|TRBJ2-2
CASSAGTRGELFF
TGTGCCAGTAGTGCCGGGACTAGGGGGGAGCTGTTTTTT
>NA|NA|TRBV9|TRBJ1-1
CASSVVDGQEAFF
TGTGCCAGCAGCGTAGTAGACGGTCAAGAAGCTTTCTTT
>NA|NA|TRBV27|TRBJ1-5
CASSLSSGKPQHF
TGTGCCAGCAGTTTATCGTCTGGGAAGCCCCAGCATTTT
>many|NA|TRBV29-1|TRBJ1-1
CTSYAAGEAFF
TGCACCAGTTACGCGGCAGGGGAAGCTTTCTTT
>few|NA|TRBV10-3|TRBJ2-1
CAAGRGRRDEQFF
TGTGCCGCGGGGAGGGGGAGGAGGGATGAGCAGTTCTTC
>many|TRBD1|TRBV12-3/TRBV12-4|TRBJ2-2
CASSRQGANTGELFF
TGTGCCAGCAGCAGACAGGGAGCCAACACCGGGGAGCTGTTTTTT
>few|TRBD2|TRBV20-1|TRBJ2-1
CSARDRLAGGYNEQFF
TGCAGTGCTAGAGATCGACTAGCGGGGGGGTACAATGAGCAGTTCTTC
>many|NA|TRBV11-2|TRBJ1-3
CASSETGAGNTIYF
TGTGCCAGCAGTGAGACAGGAGCTGGAAACACCATATATTTT
>many|NA|TRBV27|TRBJ2-1
CASSFLGGQTDEQFF
TGTGCCAGCAGTTTTTTGGGTGGACAGACGGATGAGCAGTTCTTC
>few|NA|TRBV12-3/TRBV12-4|TRBJ2-2
CASRTGIGELFF
TGTGCCAGCAGAACAGGGATAGGGGAGCTGTTTTTT
>NA|NA|TRBV5-8|TRBJ1-1
CASNLGQNTEAFF
TGTGCCAGCAACCTGGGACAGAACACTGAAGCTTTCTTT
>NA|NA|TRBV6-2/TRBV6-3|TRBJ2-5
CASSYNLGTLYF
TGTGCCAGCAGTTACAACCTCGGGACCCTGTACTTC
>many|TRBD2|TRBV7-2|TRBJ2-1
CASTLATSGHNEQFF
TGTGCCAGCACCCTCGCGACTAGCGGACACAATGAGCAGTTCTTC
>many|TRBD1|TRBV3-1|TRBJ1-1
CASSPISGTGAFF
TGTGCCAGCAGCCCGATCTCGGGGACAGGAGCTTTCTTT
>many|TRBD2|TRBV6-1|TRBJ2-1
CASRRLAGVDNEQFF
TGTGCCAGCAGACGACTAGCGGGAGTAGACAATGAGCAGTTCTTC
>many|NA|TRBV20-1|TRBJ2-5
CSASEDPQYF
TGCAGTGCTAGCGAAGACCCCCAGTACTTC
>many|NA|TRBV5-1|TRBJ1-1
CASSLDLNTEAFF
TGTGCCAGCTCCTTAGACCTGAACACTGAAGCTTTCTTT
>many|TRBD1|TRBV6-2/TRBV6-3|TRBJ2-2
CASRDRGAGELFF
TGTGCCAGCCGGGACAGGGGAGCCGGGGAGCTGTTTTTT
>many|NA|TRBV6-1|TRBJ1-3
CASSRNRDGNTIYF
TGTGCCAGCAGTCGGAACAGGGATGGAAACACCATATATTTT
>many|TRBD1|TRBV11-2|TRBJ1-2
CASSLRDTGGAVYGYTF
TGTGCCAGCAGCTTAAGAGATACAGGGGGCGCAGTCTATGGCTACACCTTC
>NA|NA|TRBV4-2|TRBJ2-3
CASSQGAGSDTQYF
TGTGCCAGCAGCCAAGGGGCGGGTTCAGATACGCAGTATTTT
>once|TRBD1|TRBV15|TRBJ2-7
CATSITGDEQYF
TGTGCCACCAGCATCACAGGGGACGAGCAGTACTTC
>NA|TRBD1|TRBV6-5|TRBJ1-2
CASSWGTGAHYGYTF
TGTGCCAGCAGTTGGGGGACAGGGGCGCACTATGGCTACACCTTC
>many|NA|TRBV3-1|TRBJ1-2
CASSQEGLVGGYGYTF
TGTGCCAGCAGCCAAGAAGGCCTGGTGGGGGGATATGGCTACACCTTC
>many|TRBD2|TRBV7-6|TRBJ2-1
CASSPQGLAGGFRNNEQFF
TGTGCCAGCAGCCCCCAGGGACTAGCGGGAGGCTTCCGTAACAATGAGCAGTTCTTC
>few|TRBD1|TRBV19|TRBJ1-1
CASSILLPRTGVGTEAFF
TGTGCCAGTAGTATTCTACTGCCACGGACAGGGGTGGGAACTGAAGCTTTCTTT
>once|TRBD2|TRBV20-1|TRBJ2-1
CSASPVGLALYNEQFF
TGCAGTGCTAGCCCCGTAGGACTAGCGCTCTACAATGAGCAGTTCTTT
>few|NA|TRBV24-1|TRBJ2-5
CATSDSLAAQYF
TGTGCCACCAGTGACTCCTTGGCGGCCCAGTACTTC
>many|NA|TRBV6-2/TRBV6-3|TRBJ1-5
CASSLFGGPDGNQPQHF
TGTGCCAGCAGCTTGTTCGGGGGCCCCGATGGCAATCAGCCCCAGCATTTT
>NA|TRBD1|TRBV24-1|TRBJ2-1
CATSDFSTGGFYEQFF
TGTGCCACCAGTGATTTCTCGACAGGGGGTTTCTATGAGCAGTTCTTC
>once|TRBD1|TRBV11-1|TRBJ2-2
CASSRLGTGGAGELFF
TGTGCCAGCAGCCGTCTTGGGACAGGGGGCGCCGGGGAGCTGTTTTTT
>many|NA|TRBV28|TRBJ2-3
CASLHPGLPTQYF
TGTGCCAGCCTCCATCCCGGACTTCCGACGCAGTATTTT
>many|TRBD1|TRBV11-2|TRBJ1-5
CASSHRGKNQPQHF
TGTGCCAGCAGCCACAGGGGAAAGAATCAGCCCCAGCATTTT
>NA|NA|TRBV5-1|TRBJ2-2
CASSTRTETTAELFF
TGCGCCAGCAGCACAAGAACAGAAACCACCGCGGAGCTGTTTTTT
>many|NA|TRBV3-1|TRBJ1-2
CASSQDAKGPPRANYGYTF
TGTGCCAGCAGCCAGGATGCTAAGGGCCCCCCGAGGGCGAACTATGGCTACACCTTC
>many|NA|TRBV12-3/TRBV12-4|TRBJ2-3
CASSFRRGRTDTQYF
TGTGCCAGCAGTTTTCGGCGTGGGAGAACAGATACGCAGTATTTT
>many|NA|TRBV13|TRBJ2-1
CASSLARWSSSYNEQFF
TGTGCCAGCAGCTTGGCCCGCTGGAGCAGCTCCTACAATGAGCAGTTCTTC